Detailed here is one T cell receptor (beta chain). The source of the sample is a study of T cell changes during pregnancy in multiple sclerosis. The protocol was immunoSEQ multiplex PCR, while the TCRdb copy is restricted to in-frame clones and leaves out a portion. The sample lists 35,000 to 50,000 clones; approximately 91% were seen once. CDR1 and CDR2 (germline): MGHRA, YSYEKL. The CDR3 length is 13 residues. Trimming took 1 base from V and 4 from J, leaving 7 bases between them. Sequences were derived from CD8+ T cells from peripheral blood mononuclear cells, sampled in the third trimester of pregnancy. The chain has TRBV4-1 and TRBJ1-1; D gene ambiguous. The TCR comes from a female donor with multiple sclerosis, enrolled in a pregnancy study. CDR3 residues: CASSQGGITEAFF. The CDR3 DNA reads as TGCGCCAGCAGCCAAGGCGGCATCACTGAAGCTTTCTTT.